One T cell receptor (beta chain) is described in this entry. Its cognate antigen has yet to be identified. No much larger clone is present one base from it, and per-base qualities are unavailable. In the same sample, other DNA sequences code for this CDR3. Using the deep immunoSEQ assay, TCR CDR3 regions were amplified from genomic DNA by multiplex PCR. For each cell subset, the extracted genomic DNA was distributed evenly across all wells of several immunoSEQ 96-well plates, and each plate served as one replicate. For sorted subsets, each replicate PCR was loaded with about 200 ng genomic DNA, equivalent to about 33,000 T cell genomes. Purified libraries were measured with a Qubit 3.0 fluorometer, size-checked on a Bioanalyzer 2100, and measured again with the KAPA Library Quantification kit. Every immunoSEQ 96-well plate was sequenced on a separate single-read 150-cycle Illumina NextSeq 550 flow cell. In the source study's methods: Because only junctional sequences without quality scores were contained in the immunoSEQ output, filtering matching that applied to full-length reads could not be performed. To assign V/J genes and CDR3, sequences were annotated using PyIR, a Python wrapper for IgBLAST v1.9, with IMGT germline references. Reads with weak V/J assignments (E-value above 1e-6), missing CDR3, stop codons, out-of-frame junctions, or ambiguous translated residues were removed. V3J clonotypes were defined by identical inferred V gene, J gene, and CDR3 amino acid sequence. The percentage overlap between two repertoires was calculated by dividing the number of shared unique clonotypes by the size of the smaller repertoire. Three approaches were used to assess repertoire richness: RTK rarefaction, the Chao1 estimator, and Recon v2.1 estimates of unobserved clonotypes. Generation probabilities for all TCRbeta clonotypes obtained by the gDNA method from a handful of donors were computed using OLGA. TCRdb provides this immuneACCESS table in a form limited to in-frame rearrangements. Some clones are lacking; in checked studies, under half of them reflect an unresolved V gene, and why the rest are absent is not known. D and trimming come from the DNA, and the V and J calls and clone size come from that table. The table for this sample lists about 2.5 million clones; roughly 90% of them were counted only once. Of the sample, 0.3% to 0.4% falls within the top ten clones.

These data come from a study of shared clonotypes between healthy human individuals (dated by TCRdb to between 2020 and 2021). As for the study more broadly: The cohort included a few men and a couple of women between 18 and 49 years of age. For each donor, CD4 naive and CD4 memory were each run on three plates, CD8 naive on two plates, and CD8 memory on one plate. The study deeply sequenced blood TCR repertoires of five healthy adults to estimate repertoire size and the extent of clonotype sharing between individuals. Libraries were prepared and TCR repertoires were sequenced by different laboratories using diverse techniques, in order to increase sequencing depth and limit assay-specific biases. Per donor, leukapheresis produced somewhere between about 0.94 and 9 billion PBMCs.

From the cysteine through the phenylalanine, the CDR3 covers 11 amino acids. Just CDR3 DNA is preserved here, 33 bases in frame from base 1. V and J lose 2 bases and 4 bases, and a span of 5 bases separates them. For CDR1 and CDR2, the germline V gene (reference sequence) lists DFQATT and SNEGSKA. The donors were healthy, HIV-negative adults with no recently reported acute infections or vaccinations. All donors were Caucasian adults living in Nashville, Tennessee, USA. Magnetic negative selection was used to enrich CD4+ T cells, after which naive cells were positively selected on CD45RA and the negative fraction became the memory subset. After blood collection by leukapheresis, PBMCs were isolated using Ficoll-Histopaque density gradient centrifugation and then cryopreserved in the vapor phase of liquid nitrogen. Analytical flow cytometry was used to check the purity and quantity of each magnetically sorted T cell population. Genomic DNA was isolated from every sorted fraction and measured by UV absorbance on a Nanodrop 2000c.

Broad study findings and their caveats: Naive subsets generally had larger estimated clonotype richness than memory subsets. Sampling was limited to blood, and TCR repertoires in tissue likely differ from TCR repertoires in blood. Rarefaction of sorted-subset datasets indicated incomplete sequencing despite the large sequencing depth. When four donors were compared, the shared fraction of clonotypes was around 5.1% for naive CD4, roughly 3.4% for naive CD8, more than 2% for memory CD4, and about 0.36% for memory CD8. The genetic and exposure-history diversity represented was limited by the small number of donors. Pairwise subsampling led to the expectation that sequencing depth would affect the degree of clonotype sharing among donors. Compared with non-shared clonotypes, the clonotypes found in all four sorted-subset donors had higher generation probabilities.

Material: naive CD4+ T cells from PBMCs. The sample's cell subset or site label is to be understood as: CD45RA+ positively selected. Here the chain combines TRBV20-1 and TRBJ1-1; the D gene cannot be resolved reliably. The sequence derives from a man between 18 and 29 years old in good health. Some clones in this sample may be carry-over from other donors' samples. The CDR3 is CSARPATEAFF. The DNA reads as follows: TGCAGTGCTAGACCGGCCACTGAAGCTTTCTTT.